Here is one TCR beta chain with its context. Its antigen remains unidentified. The data are from a study of TIL therapy for anti-PD-1-resistant metastatic lung cancer. Study-level information: Tumor harvest preceded PD-1/PD-L1 blockade, followed by nivolumab treatment. Four tumors were EGFR-mutant and two were ALK-rearranged. Study-wide findings and caveats: The baseline peripheral repertoire was partially replaced by infused TIL clonotypes that later decayed.

The CDR3 runs 16 residues. The germline gives CDR1 KGHSH, CDR2 LQKENI. V lost 1 base to trimming and J lost 5 bases, with 18 bases between them. Sequencing used immunoSEQ v3. Measured with immunoSEQ multiplex PCR; TCRdb has only the in-frame clones, and not every one. Here the sample spans some 43,000 clones, 79% being singletons. The time point: pre-treatment sample, taken before nivolumab and TIL therapy. The J gene is TRBJ2-7, the V gene TRBV18, with a weak D call TRBD2 (5 bases). This sequence originates from a man between 70 and 80 years old with non-small cell lung cancer. The source material was blood, sampled at baseline. The CDR3 loop reads CASSPLGLLFGNEQYF. As DNA, the CDR3 is TGTGCCAGCTCACCACTAGGACTGCTCTTTGGCAACGAGCAGTACTTC. The whole variable domain, filled in from reference TRBV18 and TRBJ2-7, reads NAGVMQNPRHLVRRRGQEARLRCSPMKGHSHVYWYRQLPEEGLKFMVYLQKENIIDESGMPKERFSAEFPKEGPSILRIQQVVRGDSAAYFCASSPLGLLFGNEQYFGPGTRLTVT.